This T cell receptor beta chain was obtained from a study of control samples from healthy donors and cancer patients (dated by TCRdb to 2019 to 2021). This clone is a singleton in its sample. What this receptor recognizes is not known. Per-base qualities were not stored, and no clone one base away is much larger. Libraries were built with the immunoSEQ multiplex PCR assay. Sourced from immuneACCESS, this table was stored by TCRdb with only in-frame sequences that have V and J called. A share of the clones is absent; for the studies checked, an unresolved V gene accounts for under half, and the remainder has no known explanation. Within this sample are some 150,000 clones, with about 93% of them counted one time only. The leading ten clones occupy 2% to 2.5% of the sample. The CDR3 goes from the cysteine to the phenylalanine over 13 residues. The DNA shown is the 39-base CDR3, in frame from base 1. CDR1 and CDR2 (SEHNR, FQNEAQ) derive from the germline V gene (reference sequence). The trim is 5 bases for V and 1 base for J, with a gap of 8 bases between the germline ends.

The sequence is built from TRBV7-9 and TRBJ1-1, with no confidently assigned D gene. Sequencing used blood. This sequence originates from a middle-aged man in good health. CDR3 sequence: CASSPTRNTEAFF. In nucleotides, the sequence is TGTGCCAGCAGCCCGACACGGAACACTGAAGCTTTCTTT.